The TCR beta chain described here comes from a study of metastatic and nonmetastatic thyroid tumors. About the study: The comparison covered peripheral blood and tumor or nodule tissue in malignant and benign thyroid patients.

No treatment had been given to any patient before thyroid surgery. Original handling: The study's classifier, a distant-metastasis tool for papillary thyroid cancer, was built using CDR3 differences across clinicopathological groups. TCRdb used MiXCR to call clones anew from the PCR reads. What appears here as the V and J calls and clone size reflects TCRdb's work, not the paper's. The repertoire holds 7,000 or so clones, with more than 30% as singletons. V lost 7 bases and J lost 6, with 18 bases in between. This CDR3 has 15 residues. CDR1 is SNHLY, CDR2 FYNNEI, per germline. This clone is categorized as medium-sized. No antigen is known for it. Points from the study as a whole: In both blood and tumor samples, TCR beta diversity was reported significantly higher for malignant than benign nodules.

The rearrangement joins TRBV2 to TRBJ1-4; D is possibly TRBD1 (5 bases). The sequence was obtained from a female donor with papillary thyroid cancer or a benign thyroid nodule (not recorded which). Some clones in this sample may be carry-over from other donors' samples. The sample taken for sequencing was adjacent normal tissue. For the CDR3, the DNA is TGTGCCAGCACCACGGGATGGGGGGGGTATGAAAAACTGTTTTTT. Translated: CASTTGWGGYEKLFF.